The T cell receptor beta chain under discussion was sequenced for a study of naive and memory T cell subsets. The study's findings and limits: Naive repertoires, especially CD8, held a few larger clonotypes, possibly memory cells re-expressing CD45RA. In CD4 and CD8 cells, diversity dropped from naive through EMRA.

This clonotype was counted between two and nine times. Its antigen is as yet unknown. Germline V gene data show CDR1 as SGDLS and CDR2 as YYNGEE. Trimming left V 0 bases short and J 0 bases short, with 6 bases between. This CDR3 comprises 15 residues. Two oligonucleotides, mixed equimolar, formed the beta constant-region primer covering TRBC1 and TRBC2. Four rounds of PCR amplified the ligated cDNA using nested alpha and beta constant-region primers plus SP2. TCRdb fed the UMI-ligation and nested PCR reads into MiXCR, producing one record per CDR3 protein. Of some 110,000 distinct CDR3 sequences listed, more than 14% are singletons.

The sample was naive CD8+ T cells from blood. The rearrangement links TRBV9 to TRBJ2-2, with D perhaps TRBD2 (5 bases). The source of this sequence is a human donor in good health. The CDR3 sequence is CASSVGGANTGELFF. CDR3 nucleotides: TGTGCCAGCAGCGTAGGGGGAGCGAACACCGGGGAGCTGTTTTTT. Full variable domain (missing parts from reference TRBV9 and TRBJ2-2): DSGVTQTPKHLITATGQRVTLRCSPRSGDLSVYWYQQSLDQGLQFLIQYYNGEERAKGNILERFSAQQFPDLHSELNLSSLELGDSALYFCASSVGGANTGELFFGEGSRLTVL.